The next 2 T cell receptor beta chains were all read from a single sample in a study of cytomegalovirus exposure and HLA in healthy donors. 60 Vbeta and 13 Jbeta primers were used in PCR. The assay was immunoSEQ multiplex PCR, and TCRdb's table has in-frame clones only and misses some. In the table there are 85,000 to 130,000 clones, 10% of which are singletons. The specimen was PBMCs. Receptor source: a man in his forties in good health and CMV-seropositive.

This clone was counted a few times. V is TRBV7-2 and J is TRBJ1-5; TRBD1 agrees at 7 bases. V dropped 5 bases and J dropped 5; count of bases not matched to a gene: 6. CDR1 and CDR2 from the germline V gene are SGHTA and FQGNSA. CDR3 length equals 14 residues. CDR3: CASSPRTGHQPQHF. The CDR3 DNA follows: TGTGCCAGCAGCCCAAGGACAGGACATCAGCCCCAGCATTTT.

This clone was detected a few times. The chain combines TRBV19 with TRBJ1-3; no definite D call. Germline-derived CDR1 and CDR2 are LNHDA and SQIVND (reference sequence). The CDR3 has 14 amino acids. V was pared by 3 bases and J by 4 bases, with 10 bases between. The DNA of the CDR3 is TGTGCCAGTAGTATCGAGGTACTGGGAAACACCATATATTTT. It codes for CASSIEVLGNTIYF.